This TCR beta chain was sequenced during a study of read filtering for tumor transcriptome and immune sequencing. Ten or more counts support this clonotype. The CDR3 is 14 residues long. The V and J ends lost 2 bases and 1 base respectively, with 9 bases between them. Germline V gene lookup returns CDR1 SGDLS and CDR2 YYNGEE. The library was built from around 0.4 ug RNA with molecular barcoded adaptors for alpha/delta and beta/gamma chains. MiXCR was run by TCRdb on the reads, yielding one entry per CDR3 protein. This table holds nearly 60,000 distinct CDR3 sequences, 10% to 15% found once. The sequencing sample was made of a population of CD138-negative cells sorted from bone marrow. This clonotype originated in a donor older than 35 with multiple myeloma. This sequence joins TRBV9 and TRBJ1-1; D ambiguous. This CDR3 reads CASSVGSSNTEAFF. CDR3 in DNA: TGTGCCAGCAGCGTCGGCTCATCGAACACTGAAGCTTTCTTT.